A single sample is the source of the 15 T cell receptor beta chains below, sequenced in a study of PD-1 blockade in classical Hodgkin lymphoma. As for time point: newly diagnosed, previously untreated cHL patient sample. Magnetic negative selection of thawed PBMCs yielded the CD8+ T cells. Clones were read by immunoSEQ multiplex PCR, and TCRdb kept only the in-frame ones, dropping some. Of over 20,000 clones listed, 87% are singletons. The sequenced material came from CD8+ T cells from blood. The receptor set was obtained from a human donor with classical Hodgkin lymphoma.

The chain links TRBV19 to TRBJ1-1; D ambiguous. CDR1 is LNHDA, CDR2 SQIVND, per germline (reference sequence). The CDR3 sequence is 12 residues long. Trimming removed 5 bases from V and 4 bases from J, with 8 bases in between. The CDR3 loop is CASSEFGTEAFF. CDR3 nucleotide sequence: TGTGCCAGTAGTGAGTTTGGCACTGAAGCTTTCTTT.

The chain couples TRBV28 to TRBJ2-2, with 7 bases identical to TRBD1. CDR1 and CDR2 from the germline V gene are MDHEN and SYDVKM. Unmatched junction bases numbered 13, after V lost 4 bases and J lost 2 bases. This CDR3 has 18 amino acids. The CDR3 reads CASSWEQYNRGNTGELFF. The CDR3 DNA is TGTGCCAGCAGTTGGGAACAATATAACAGGGGAAACACCGGGGAGCTGTTTTTT.

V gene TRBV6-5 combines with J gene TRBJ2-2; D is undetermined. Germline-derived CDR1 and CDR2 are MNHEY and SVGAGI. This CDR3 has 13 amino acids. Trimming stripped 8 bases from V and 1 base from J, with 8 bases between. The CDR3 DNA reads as TGTGCCAGCTCCCGACGGAACACCGGGGAGCTGTTTTTT. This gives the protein CASSRRNTGELFF.

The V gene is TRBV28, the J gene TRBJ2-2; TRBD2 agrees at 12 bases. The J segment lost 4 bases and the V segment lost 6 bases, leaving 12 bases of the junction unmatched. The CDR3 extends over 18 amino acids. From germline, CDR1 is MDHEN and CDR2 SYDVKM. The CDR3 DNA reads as TGTGCCAGCAGACCTAAGACTAGCGGGGGTTCTGGCACCGGGGAGCTGTTTTTT. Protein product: CASRPKTSGGSGTGELFF.

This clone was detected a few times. Here the CDR3 reads CASSEKLNQPQHF. In DNA, the CDR3 is TGTGCCAGCAGTGAAAAGCTCAATCAGCCCCAGCATTTT. This chain joins TRBV2 and TRBJ1-5; D call uncertain. This CDR3 comprises 13 residues. V lost 2 bases and J 3 bases, leaving 5 bases between the germline ends. The V gene's germline CDR1 is SNHLY and CDR2 FYNNEI.

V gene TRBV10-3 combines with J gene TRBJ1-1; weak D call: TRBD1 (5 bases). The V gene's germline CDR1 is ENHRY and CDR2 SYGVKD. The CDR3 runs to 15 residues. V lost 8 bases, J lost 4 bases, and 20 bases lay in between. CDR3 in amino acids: CAIPGADTGTTEAFF. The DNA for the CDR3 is TGTGCCATCCCCGGGGCCGACACCGGAACCACTGAAGCTTTCTTT.

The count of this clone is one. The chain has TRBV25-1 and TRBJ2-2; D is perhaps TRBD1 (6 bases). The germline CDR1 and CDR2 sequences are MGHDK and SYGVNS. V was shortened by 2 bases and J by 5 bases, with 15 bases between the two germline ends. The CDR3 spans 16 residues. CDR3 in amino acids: CASSEIRGGATGELFF. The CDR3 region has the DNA TGTGCCAGCAGTGAAATTAGAGGGGGAGCAACCGGGGAGCTGTTTTTT.

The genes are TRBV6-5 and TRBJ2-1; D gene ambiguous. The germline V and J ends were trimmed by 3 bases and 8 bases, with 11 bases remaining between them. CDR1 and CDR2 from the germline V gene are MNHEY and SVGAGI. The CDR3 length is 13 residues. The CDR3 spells CASSYIGYDEQFF. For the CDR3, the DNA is TGTGCCAGCAGTTATATTGGGTACGATGAGCAGTTCTTC.

The DNA for the CDR3 is TGTGCCAGCAGCCAAGATATAGGGGGCGCCTTTTACAATGAGCAGTTCTTC. Protein sequence: CASSQDIGGAFYNEQFF. The chain carries TRBV14 and TRBJ2-1; 7 bases align to TRBD1. Germline V gene lookup returns CDR1 SGHDN and CDR2 FVKESK. Trimming at V came to 0 bases and at J to 4 bases, leaving 9 bases not matched to a gene. This CDR3 contains 17 residues.

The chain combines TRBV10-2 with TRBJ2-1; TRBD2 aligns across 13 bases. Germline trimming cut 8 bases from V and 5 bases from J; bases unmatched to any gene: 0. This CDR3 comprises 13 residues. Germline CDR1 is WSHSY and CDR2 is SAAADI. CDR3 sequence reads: CASGTSGNNEQFF. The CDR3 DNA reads TGCGCCAGCGGGACTAGCGGGAACAATGAGCAGTTCTTC.

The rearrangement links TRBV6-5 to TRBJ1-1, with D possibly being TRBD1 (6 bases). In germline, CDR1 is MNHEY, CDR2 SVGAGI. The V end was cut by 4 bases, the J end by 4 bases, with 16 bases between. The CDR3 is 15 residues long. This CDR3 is CASSWSGGLGTEAFF. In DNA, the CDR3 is TGTGCCAGCAGTTGGTCCGGGGGGCTTGGCACTGAAGCTTTCTTT.

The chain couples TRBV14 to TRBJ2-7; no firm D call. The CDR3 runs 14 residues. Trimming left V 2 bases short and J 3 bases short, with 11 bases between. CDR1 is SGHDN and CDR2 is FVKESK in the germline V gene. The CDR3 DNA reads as TGTGCCAGCAGCCAATCGGACGGATACTACGAGCAGTACTTC. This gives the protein CASSQSDGYYEQYF. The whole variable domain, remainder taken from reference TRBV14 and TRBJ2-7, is EAGVTQFPSHSVIEKGQTVTLRCDPISGHDNLYWYRRVMGKEIKFLLHFVKESKQDESGMPNNRFLAERTGGTYSTLKVQPAELEDSGVYFCASSQSDGYYEQYFGPGTRLTVT.

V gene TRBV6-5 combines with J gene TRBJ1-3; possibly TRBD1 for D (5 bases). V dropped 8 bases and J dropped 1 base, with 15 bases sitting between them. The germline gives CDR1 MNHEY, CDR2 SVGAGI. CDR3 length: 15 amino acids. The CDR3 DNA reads TGTGCCAGCGCCTGGGGGGGGTCGTCTGGAAACACCATATATTTT. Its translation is CASAWGGSSGNTIYF.

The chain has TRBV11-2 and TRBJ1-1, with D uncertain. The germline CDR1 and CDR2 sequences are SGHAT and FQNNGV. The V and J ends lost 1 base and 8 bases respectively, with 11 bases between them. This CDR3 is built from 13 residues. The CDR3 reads CASSLGSGIEAFF. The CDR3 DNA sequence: TGTGCCAGCAGCTTAGGGTCTGGGATCGAAGCTTTCTTT.

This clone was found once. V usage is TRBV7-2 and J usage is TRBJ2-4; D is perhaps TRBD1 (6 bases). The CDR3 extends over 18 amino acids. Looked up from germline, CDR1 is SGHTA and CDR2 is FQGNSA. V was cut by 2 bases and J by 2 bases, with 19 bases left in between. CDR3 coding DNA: TGTGCCAGCAGCTTACGGCCCCCGGACAGTGCCCCCAAAAACATTCAGTACTTC. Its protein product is CASSLRPPDSAPKNIQYF.